The T cell receptor (beta chain) under discussion was sequenced for a study of blood T cell repertoires in COVID-19. Study context: The United States, Italy and Spain supplied acute and convalescent COVID-19 samples. PBMCs, B-cell-depleted T cells, or T cells provided the cDNA or gDNA that made up the material.

Authors' processing steps: Reference gene primer amplification yielded estimated nucleated cell counts. Measured with immunoSEQ multiplex PCR; TCRdb has only the in-frame clones, and not every one. V and J calls and clone size follow that table, whereas D and trimming were derived from the DNA. The table shows 160,000 or so clones, with more than 85% occurring only once. The receptor's source is a woman in her 70s with acute or convalescent COVID-19. The sample taken for sequencing was peripheral blood.

The CDR3 DNA sequence: TGTGCCAGCAACCAAGGGGGGGCGCACCAAGAGACCCAGTACTTC. Its protein is CASNQGGAHQETQYF. This rearrangement joins TRBV5-8 to TRBJ2-5; D is possibly TRBD2 (7 bases). This CDR3 spans 15 amino acids. Deletions cut 6 bases from V and 0 bases from J, with 15 bases between. CDR1 is SGHTS, CDR2 YDEGEE, per germline.